This TCR beta chain was sequenced for a study of CXCR3-negative and CXCR3-positive naive CD8 T cells. Overall study: Per-library TRB read counts averaged about 1.5 +/- 0.3 million, adding up to about 130 million in total.

There are 16 residues in the CDR3. From germline, CDR1 is SQVTM and CDR2 ANQGSEA. Study-wide results and caveats: The TRB CDR3s that CXCR3-positive naive cells carried were more hydrophobic than those of CXCR3-negative naive cells.

As to this clonotype: Antigen: not known.

With some 300,000 cells each, the CD8+ T cell subsets were individually sorted in triplicate. TRB cDNA was prepared as libraries by UMI-labeled 5' RACE. TCRdb re-called the 5' RACE reads and gives one entry per CDR3 protein, without DNA. The sample totals approximately 62,000 distinct CDR3 sequences. The TCR was taken from a human donor in good health. Some clones in this sample may be carry-over from other donors' samples. V usage is TRBV29-1 and J usage is TRBJ2-1; TCRdb designates TRBD1, a call that cannot be tested without DNA. Sequenced input: naive CXCR3- CD8+ T cells from blood. The subset was: CD45RO-CCR7+CD27+CD95- naive CD8+ T cells lacking CXCR3 (TNR3-). The CDR3 protein is CSVRVSGTPYGNEQFF.